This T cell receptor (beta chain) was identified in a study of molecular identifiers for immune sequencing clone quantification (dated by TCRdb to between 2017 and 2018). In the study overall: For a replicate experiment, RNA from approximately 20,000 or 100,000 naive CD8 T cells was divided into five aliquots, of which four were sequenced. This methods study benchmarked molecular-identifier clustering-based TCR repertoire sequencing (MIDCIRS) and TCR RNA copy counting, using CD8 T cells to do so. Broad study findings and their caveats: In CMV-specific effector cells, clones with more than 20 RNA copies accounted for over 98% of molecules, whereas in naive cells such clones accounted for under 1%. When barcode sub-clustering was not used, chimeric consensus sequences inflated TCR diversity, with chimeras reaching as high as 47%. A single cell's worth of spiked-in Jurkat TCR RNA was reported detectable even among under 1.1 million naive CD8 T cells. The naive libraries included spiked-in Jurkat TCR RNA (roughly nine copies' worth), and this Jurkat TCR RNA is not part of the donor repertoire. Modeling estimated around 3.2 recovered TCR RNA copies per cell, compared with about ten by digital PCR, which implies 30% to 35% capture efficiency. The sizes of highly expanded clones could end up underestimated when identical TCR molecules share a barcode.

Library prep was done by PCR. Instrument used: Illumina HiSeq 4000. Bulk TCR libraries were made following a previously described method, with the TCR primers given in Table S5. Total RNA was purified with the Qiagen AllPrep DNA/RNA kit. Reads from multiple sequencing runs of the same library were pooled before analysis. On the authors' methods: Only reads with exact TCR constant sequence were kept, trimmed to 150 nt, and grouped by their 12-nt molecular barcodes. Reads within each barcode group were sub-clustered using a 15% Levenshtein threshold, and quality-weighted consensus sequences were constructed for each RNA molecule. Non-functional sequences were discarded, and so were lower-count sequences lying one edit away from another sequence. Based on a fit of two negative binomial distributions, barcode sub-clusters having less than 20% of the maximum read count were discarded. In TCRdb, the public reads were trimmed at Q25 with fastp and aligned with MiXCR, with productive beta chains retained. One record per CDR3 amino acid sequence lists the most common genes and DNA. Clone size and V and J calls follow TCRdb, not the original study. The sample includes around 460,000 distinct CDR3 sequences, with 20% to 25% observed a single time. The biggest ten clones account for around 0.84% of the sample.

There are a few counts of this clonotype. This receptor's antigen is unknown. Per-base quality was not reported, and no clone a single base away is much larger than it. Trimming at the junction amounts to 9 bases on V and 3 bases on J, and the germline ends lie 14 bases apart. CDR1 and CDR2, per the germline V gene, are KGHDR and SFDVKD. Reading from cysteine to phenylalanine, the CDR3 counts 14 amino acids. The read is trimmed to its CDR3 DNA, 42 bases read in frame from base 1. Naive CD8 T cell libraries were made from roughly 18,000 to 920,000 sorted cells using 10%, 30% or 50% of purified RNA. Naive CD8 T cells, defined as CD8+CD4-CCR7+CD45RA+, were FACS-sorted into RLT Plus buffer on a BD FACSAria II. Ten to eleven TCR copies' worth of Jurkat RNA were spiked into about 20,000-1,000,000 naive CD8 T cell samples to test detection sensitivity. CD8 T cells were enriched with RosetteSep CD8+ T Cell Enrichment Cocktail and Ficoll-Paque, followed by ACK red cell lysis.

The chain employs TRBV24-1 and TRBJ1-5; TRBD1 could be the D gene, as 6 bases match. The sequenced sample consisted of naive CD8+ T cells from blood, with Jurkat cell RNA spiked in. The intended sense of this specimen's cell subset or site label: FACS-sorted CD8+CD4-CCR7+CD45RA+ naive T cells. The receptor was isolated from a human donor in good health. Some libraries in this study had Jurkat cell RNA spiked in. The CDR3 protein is CATLVDRINQPQHF. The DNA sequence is TGTGCCACCCTCGTAGACAGGATCAATCAGCCCCAGCATTTT.